This T cell receptor beta chain is drawn from a study of Graves' ophthalmopathy and Graves' hyperthyroidism. Across the whole study: Peripheral blood sampling preceded any treatment and occurred at initial diagnosis.

TCR beta CDR3 amplification used RNA transcripts. HTBI primers were used in a first-round RT-PCR, which preceded a second-round multiplex PCR. TCRdb used MiXCR to reprocess the multiplex PCR reads, holding one entry per CDR3 protein. This sample has almost 750,000 distinct CDR3 sequences, with roughly 40% found just once. Diagnoses were established from clinical symptoms, serum thyroxine, TRAb, thyroid ultrasound and orbital computed tomography. What supplied the PBMCs was 7.5 to 10 ml of fresh peripheral blood. This clonotype was observed at least ten times. There are 12 residues in the CDR3. V lost 4 bases to trimming and J lost 7 bases; unmatched junction nucleotides: 3. Looked up from germline, CDR1 is MNHEY and CDR2 is SVGAGI.

The chain links TRBV6-5 to TRBJ1-1, with 7 positions matching TRBD1. The specimen sequenced was peripheral blood. This TCR was sampled from an adult man with Graves' ophthalmopathy. The CDR3 region has the DNA TGTGCCAGCAGTTTAAGACAGGGTGAAGCTTTCTTT. Translated, it gives CASSLRQGEAFF.